These 10 T cell receptor beta chains were sequenced from one sample in a study of shared clonotypes between healthy human individuals. Repertoires were generated with immunoSEQ multiplex PCR, while TCRdb's copy carries only in-frame clones and drops some. The data show roughly 510,000 clones, about 80% seen once. The sample comprised PBMCs. These receptors all come from a woman aged 35 to 49 in good health. Some clones in this sample may be carry-over from other donors' samples.

This sequence joins TRBV19 and TRBJ2-2; tentative D call: TRBD2 (6 bases). V gave up 7 bases and J gave up 0 bases, with 12 bases separating them. The CDR3 loop spans 15 amino acids. The germline gives CDR1 LNHDA, CDR2 SQIVND (reference sequence). The CDR3 coding sequence is TGTGCCAGTATGTCGGGGGACGCGAACACCGGGGAGCTGTTTTTT. This encodes CASMSGDANTGELFF.

This sequence joins TRBV28 and TRBJ1-5, with a possible D match to TRBD1 (6 bases). With 6 bases removed from V and 3 bases from J, the gap between germline ends came to 12 bases. Germline values: CDR1 MDHEN, CDR2 SYDVKM. The CDR3 contains 14 residues. The CDR3 region is CASRPTGFNQPQHF. In nucleotides, the CDR3 is TGTGCCAGCAGACCAACAGGGTTCAATCAGCCCCAGCATTTT.

The chain has TRBV5-4 and TRBJ2-3, with TRBD2 matching over 8 bases. The CDR3 is 17 residues long. Germline V CDR1 and CDR2: SGHNT, YYREEE (reference sequence). V shed 4 bases and J 4 bases; nucleotides not matched to a gene: 14. The CDR3 sequence: CASSQGPSGSSADTQYF. The CDR3 coding sequence is TGTGCCAGCAGCCAGGGCCCCAGCGGGAGTAGCGCAGATACGCAGTATTTT.

In this sample, this clone turned up a few times. This sequence joins TRBV27 and TRBJ1-3; TRBD1 is a possible D gene (6 bases). The CDR3 is 14 residues long. Germline CDR1 MNHEY, CDR2 SMNVEV (reference sequence). V was trimmed by 6 bases and J by 4 bases, leaving 13 bases between them. The CDR3 here is CASREIGQGNTIYF. CDR3 nucleotides: TGTGCCAGCAGGGAGATAGGACAGGGAAACACCATATATTTT.

The chain carries TRBV19 and TRBJ1-2; possible D gene TRBD1, 6 bases. Germline V gives CDR1 LNHDA, CDR2 SQIVND (reference sequence). Trimming left V 4 bases short and J 4 bases short, with 16 bases between. CDR3 length equals 15 residues. CDR3 in amino acids: CASSRGVGTSYGYTF. The CDR3 nucleotides are TGTGCCAGTAGTAGGGGGGTAGGGACAAGCTATGGCTACACCTTC.

In this sample, this clone turned up a few times. The chain uses TRBV14 and TRBJ1-2; D not resolved. Germline V lookup: CDR1 SGHDN, CDR2 FVKESK. V lost 2 bases, J lost 0 bases, and 7 bases lay in between. The CDR3 is 14 residues long. This CDR3 reads CASSQRSPNYGYTF. In nucleotides, the CDR3 is TGTGCCAGCAGCCAAAGGAGTCCTAACTATGGCTACACCTTC.

The rearrangement joins TRBV4-1 to TRBJ1-4; tentatively, D is TRBD1 (5 bases). Per germline, CDR1 MGHRA and CDR2 YSYEKL. This CDR3 comprises 15 residues. The V end was cut by 1 base, the J end by 8 bases, with 14 bases between. The DNA for the CDR3 is TGCGCCAGCAGCCAAGCCGGGGGATGGGAAGAAAAACTGTTTTTT. Translating gives CASSQAGGWEEKLFF.

This clone was found a few times. The V call is TRBV9, the J call TRBJ2-7, with 10 bases identical to TRBD1. The J segment lost 7 bases and the V segment lost 4 bases, leaving 14 bases of the junction unmatched. The length of the CDR3 is 16 residues. CDR1 is SGDLS, CDR2 YYNGEE, per germline. The CDR3 reads CASSPYRQGATKEQYF. CDR3 nucleotide sequence: TGTGCCAGCAGCCCATACAGACAGGGGGCCACCAAGGAGCAGTACTTC.

The V call is TRBV28, the J call TRBJ1-3, with 7 bases lining up with TRBD1. Unmatched junction bases numbered 5, after V lost 3 bases and J lost 3 bases. CDR3 length equals 15 residues. Germline V lookup: CDR1 MDHEN, CDR2 SYDVKM. The CDR3 loop is CASSLPYRGGNTIYF. The CDR3 DNA reads TGTGCCAGCAGTTTGCCCTACAGGGGTGGAAACACCATATATTTT.

This clone turned up a few times. V and J are TRBV27 and TRBJ2-7; D perhaps matches TRBD1 (6 bases). Germline loops: CDR1 MNHEY, CDR2 SMNVEV (reference sequence). Trimming stripped 5 bases from V and 7 bases from J, with 21 bases between. There are 15 residues in the CDR3. The CDR3 spells CASSPGSDRFEEQYF. CDR3 DNA: TGTGCCAGCAGTCCTGGGAGTGACAGGTTCGAAGAGCAGTACTTC.